The TCR beta chain described here comes from a study of T cell responses to AZD1222 COVID-19 vaccine. Study-wide findings and caveats: Reports say nearly half of spike-specific TCRs go after unmutated variant regions. White British ancestry dominated among donors, who included more females, and clonal diversity was possibly underestimated. Of the AZD1222 recipients, only 5 or 6 were seropositive at baseline. Spike-specific TCR breadth and depth grew following two AZD1222 doses.

Points on this clone: What it recognizes is unknown.

The method was immunoSEQ multiplex PCR; TCRdb's version includes in-frame clones alone and lacks a portion of them. The sample lists over 130,000 clones, 91% seen once, with about 7.5% in the top ten. There are 16 residues in the CDR3. Per germline, CDR1 MDHEN and CDR2 SYDVKM. The ends were cut back, 4 bases at V and 0 bases at J, with 10 bases in the middle. This TCR derives from an adult who received the MenACWY meningococcal vaccine as a control. The material sequenced was peripheral blood, taken 28 days after the second dose of the MenACWY control vaccine. The J gene is TRBJ2-6, the V gene TRBV28; the D is unclear. The DNA of the CDR3 is TGTGCCAGCAGTTCGACGGTGTTCTCTGGGGCCAACGTCCTGACTTTC. It encodes CASSSTVFSGANVLTF.